A selection of T cell receptor beta chains follows, all from one sample in a study of OX40 agonist ivuxolimab in advanced cancers. Assay used: immunoSEQ multiplex PCR; TCRdb lists only in-frame clones, some missing. The table has 100,000 to 130,000 clones, approximately 90% seen once; the top ten hold around 1.2%. The material was CD4+ or CD8+ T cells sorted from blood, obtained in a trial of the OX40 agonist ivuxolimab. These receptors were obtained from an adult with an advanced solid tumor such as melanoma, head and neck, liver or kidney cancer. The CDR3 runs from the conserved cysteine through the conserved F or W. Each record gives: V gene, J gene, clone size, CDR3 protein. Size is omitted from some rows. Given values are once, few, many or a class for expanded clones.

v_call: TRBV7-9; j_call: TRBJ2-1; clone_size: NA; cdr3_aa: CASGSSYNEQFF
v_call: TRBV7-9; j_call: TRBJ1-2; clone_size: NA; cdr3_aa: CASIPSGQSLSYGYTF
v_call: TRBV6-1; j_call: TRBJ2-1; clone_size: NA; cdr3_aa: CASSPGQGANNEQFF
v_call: TRBV28; j_call: TRBJ2-1; clone_size: NA; cdr3_aa: CASSLYRGADNEQFF
v_call: TRBV2; j_call: TRBJ1-5; clone_size: NA; cdr3_aa: CASSSGTGESQPQHF
v_call: TRBV11-3; j_call: TRBJ2-7; clone_size: NA; cdr3_aa: CASSPITGNSGEQYF
v_call: TRBV7-3; j_call: TRBJ2-2; clone_size: NA; cdr3_aa: CASSLGSGRFGAGELFF
v_call: TRBV19; j_call: TRBJ2-3; clone_size: NA; cdr3_aa: CASSIRGAGTDTQYF
v_call: TRBV7-2; j_call: TRBJ2-7; clone_size: NA; cdr3_aa: CASSLEGYYEQYF
v_call: TRBV11-2; j_call: TRBJ2-3; clone_size: NA; cdr3_aa: CASSGTFTDTQYF
v_call: TRBV11-2; j_call: TRBJ2-1; clone_size: NA; cdr3_aa: CASSLDLSGRAGEQFF
v_call: TRBV11-1; j_call: TRBJ1-5; clone_size: NA; cdr3_aa: CASSFNSNQPQHF
v_call: TRBV30; j_call: TRBJ1-4; clone_size: NA; cdr3_aa: CAWTPNEKLFF
v_call: TRBV6-5; j_call: TRBJ1-2; clone_size: NA; cdr3_aa: CASSPGGGSHGYTF
v_call: TRBV13; j_call: TRBJ2-2; clone_size: NA; cdr3_aa: CASSLSGGRGTGELFF
v_call: TRBV5-8; j_call: TRBJ1-1; clone_size: NA; cdr3_aa: CASSLGPPFRNTEAFF
v_call: TRBV5-1; j_call: TRBJ2-2; clone_size: few; cdr3_aa: CASSETGQGATGELFF